This T cell receptor (beta chain) was sequenced during a study of control samples from healthy donors and cancer patients. Using immunoSEQ multiplex PCR, the repertoire was profiled, and TCRdb retains in-frame clones only, with some absent. The sample records fewer than 300,000 clones, about 80% being singletons. Trimming took off 0 bases at V and 8 bases at J, with 15 bases between the two ends. This CDR3 has 15 amino acids. Germline values: CDR1 SGDLS, CDR2 YYNGEE. Sequencing used PBMCs. The chain employs TRBV9 and TRBJ2-1; tentatively, D is TRBD2 (6 bases). The sequence came from a woman aged 60 to 75 with lung cancer. CDR3 loop: CASSVVEGFLDEQFF. The CDR3 nucleotides read TGTGCCAGCAGCGTAGTGGAGGGGTTCCTGGATGAGCAGTTCTTC.